This TCR beta chain was identified during a study of CD8 T cells in Susac syndrome. V lost 5 bases to trimming and J lost 0 bases, with 14 bases between them. CDR1 is DFQATT, CDR2 SNEGSKA, per germline (reference sequence). The CDR3 length is 15 residues. The authors sequenced TCR beta from blood CD8+ and CD4+ T cells. FACS enriched CD8+ TEMRA cells, while bulk CD8+ and CD4+ were negatively isolated. Random-hexamer reverse transcription was applied to roughly 0.5 to 1 ug RNA. TCRdb itself ran the immunoSEQ multiplex PCR reads through MiXCR, one entry per CDR3 protein. The sample contains approximately 120,000 distinct CDR3 sequences, under 95% of which appear only once.

The chain joins TRBV20-1 to TRBJ2-1, with D unclear. This TCR was sampled from a human donor in good health. The specimen was CD8+ T cells from PBMCs. The CDR3 is CSAFLAPSSYNEQFF. Here the CDR3 DNA reads TGCAGTGCTTTCTTAGCACCCAGCTCCTACAATGAGCAGTTCTTC.